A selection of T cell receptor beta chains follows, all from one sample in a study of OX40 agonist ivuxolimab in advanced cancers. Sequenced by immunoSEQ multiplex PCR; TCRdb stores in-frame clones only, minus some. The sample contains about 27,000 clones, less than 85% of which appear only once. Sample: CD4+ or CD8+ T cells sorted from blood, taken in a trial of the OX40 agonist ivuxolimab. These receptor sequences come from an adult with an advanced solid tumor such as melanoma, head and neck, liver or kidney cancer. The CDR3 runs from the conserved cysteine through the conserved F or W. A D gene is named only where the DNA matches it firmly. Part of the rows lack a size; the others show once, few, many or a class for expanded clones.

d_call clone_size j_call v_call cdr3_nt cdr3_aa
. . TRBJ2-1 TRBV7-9 TGTGCCAGCAGCCTCAGGGGGGCCTTGGATGAGCAGTTCTTC CASSLRGALDEQFF
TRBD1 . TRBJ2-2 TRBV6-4 TGTGCCAGCAGCCCGACACAGGGGTCAGGGGAGCTGTTTTTT CASSPTQGSGELFF
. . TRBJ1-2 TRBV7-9 TGTGCCAGCAGCCTAGGGGGAGATGGCTACACCTTC CASSLGGDGYTF
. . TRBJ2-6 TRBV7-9 TGTGCCAGCAGCCCAGATAACTCTGGGGCCAACGTCCTGACTTTC CASSPDNSGANVLTF
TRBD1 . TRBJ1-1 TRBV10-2 TGCGCCAGCAGGGAAGACAGGGACGCTGAAGCTTTCTTT CASREDRDAEAFF
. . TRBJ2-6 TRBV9 TGTGCCAGCAGCGTTGGGGGGTCAGGGGCCAACGTCCTGACTTTC CASSVGGSGANVLTF
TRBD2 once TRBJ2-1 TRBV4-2 TGTGCCAGCAGCCCTACTAGCGGGGTTAACAATGAGCAGTTCTTC CASSPTSGVNNEQFF
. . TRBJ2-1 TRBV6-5 TGTGCCAGCAGTTACGGCAATGAGCAGTTCTTC CASSYGNEQFF
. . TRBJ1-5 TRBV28 TGTGCCAGCAGTTTATTAGGTGAAGGGCAGCCCCAGCATTTT CASSLLGEGQPQHF
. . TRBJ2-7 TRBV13 TGTGCCAGCAGTCCGCGGGACGCCAATCCGGGCGAGCAGTACTTC CASSPRDANPGEQYF
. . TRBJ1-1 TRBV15 TGTGCCACCAGCAGAGATCTCCAGGGTAGGAAGAACACTGAAGCTTTCTTT CATSRDLQGRKNTEAFF
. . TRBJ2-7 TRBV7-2 TGTGCCAGCAGCCCGGACCAGGGGTCGGGTCTATTAAGCTACGAGCAGTACTTC CASSPDQGSGLLSYEQYF
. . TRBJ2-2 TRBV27 TGTGCCAGCAGTTCACTAGAGAACACCGGGGAGCTGTTTTTT CASSSLENTGELFF
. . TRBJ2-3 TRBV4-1 TGCGCCAGCAGCCAAGTGTCATCCAGGGCGAGCACAGATACGCAGTATTTT CASSQVSSRASTDTQYF
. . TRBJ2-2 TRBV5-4 TGTGCCAGCAGCTTGTGGCCAAACACCGGGGAGCTGTTTTTT CASSLWPNTGELFF
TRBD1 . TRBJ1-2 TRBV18 TGTGCCAGCTCATCAAAAACAGGGGGCAGTATAGATGGCTACACCTTC CASSSKTGGSIDGYTF
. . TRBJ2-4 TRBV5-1 TGCGCCAGCAGCCTATGGGACAACCAAAACATTCAGTACTTC CASSLWDNQNIQYF
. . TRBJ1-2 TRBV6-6 TGTGCCAGCAGTTACTCGCCGACGTACGGCTACACCTTC CASSYSPTYGYTF
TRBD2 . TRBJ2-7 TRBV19 TGTGCCAGTAGTACTAGCGGGAGTCCCAACCTCTACGAGCAGTACTTC CASSTSGSPNLYEQYF
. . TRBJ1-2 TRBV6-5 TGTGCCAGCAGCATAAGGGGGGACTATGGCTACACCTTC CASSIRGDYGYTF
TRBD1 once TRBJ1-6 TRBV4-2 TGTGCCAGCAGCCAGGATACAGGGGGCTTGTATAATTCACCCCTCCACTTT CASSQDTGGLYNSPLHF
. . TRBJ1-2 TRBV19 TGTGCCAGTAGCGCCACATCGGGCGGCTACACCTTC CASSATSGGYTF
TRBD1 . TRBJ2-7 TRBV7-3 TGTGCCAGCAGCCCTAGGACAGGGGGTCACGAGCAGTACTTC CASSPRTGGHEQYF
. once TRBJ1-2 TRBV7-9 TGTGCCAGCAGCCAGGACAGAAACTATGGCTACACCTTC CASSQDRNYGYTF
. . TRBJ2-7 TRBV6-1 TGTGCCAGCAGTGCCACAGGGCCAAATTACGAGCAGTACTTC CASSATGPNYEQYF
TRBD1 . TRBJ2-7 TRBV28 TGTGCCAGCAGTTTGATAGGACAGGGGGCTCGTGAGCAGTACTTC CASSLIGQGAREQYF
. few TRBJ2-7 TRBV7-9 TGTGCCAGCGGCCTGGACGCCTACGAGCAGTACTTC CASGLDAYEQYF
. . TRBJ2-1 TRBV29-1 TGCAGCGTTGCTGGGGTGGGCTCCTACAATGAGCAGTTCTTC CSVAGVGSYNEQFF
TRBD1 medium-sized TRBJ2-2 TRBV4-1 TGCGCCAGCAGCCAAGGATTTGTGGACAGGGTAACAACCGGGGAGCTGTTTTTT CASSQGFVDRVTTGELFF
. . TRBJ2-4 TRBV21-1 TGTGCCAGCAGCAGCCACAGGGGCGAGGTCATTCAGTACTTC CASSSHRGEVIQYF
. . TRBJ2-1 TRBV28 TGTGCCAGCAGTTTCGTAGCGGACCTCTACAATGAGCAGTTCTTC CASSFVADLYNEQFF
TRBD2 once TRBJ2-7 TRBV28 TGTGCCAGCAGGGACAGGACTAGCGGGAGAGAGCGCGAGCAGTACTTC CASRDRTSGREREQYF
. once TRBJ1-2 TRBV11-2 TGTGCCAGCAGCTTAGGGGGCGCATCCTATGGCTACACCTTC CASSLGGASYGYTF
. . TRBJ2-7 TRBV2 TGTGCCAGCAGTGAGGAAAGTTTGAGCTCCTACGAGCAGTACTTC CASSEESLSSYEQYF
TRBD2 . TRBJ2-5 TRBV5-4 TGTGCCAGCAGCTTCGCGCGGGGGGTGAAAGAGACCCAGTACTTC CASSFARGVKETQYF
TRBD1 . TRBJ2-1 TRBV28 TGTGCCAGCAGTTCAGACCGGGACAGGGGTTACAATGAGCAGTTCTTC CASSSDRDRGYNEQFF
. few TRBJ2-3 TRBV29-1 TGCAGCGTTGAGTTCAGTTACGATACGCAGTATTTT CSVEFSYDTQYF
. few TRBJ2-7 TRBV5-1 TGCGCCAGCAGCTTGGTAGCTGACACAACCTACGAGCAGTACTTC CASSLVADTTYEQYF
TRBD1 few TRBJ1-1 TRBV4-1 TGCGCCAGCAGCCAAGGACAGGGAAACACTGAAGCTTTCTTT CASSQGQGNTEAFF
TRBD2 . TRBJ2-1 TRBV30 TGTGCCTGGATATTAGCGGGAGTGGGTAATGAGCAGTTCTTC CAWILAGVGNEQFF
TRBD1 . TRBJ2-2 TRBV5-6 TGTGCCAGCAGCCGTACGGGACAGGGGGCTCTCGGGGAGCTGTTTTTT CASSRTGQGALGELFF
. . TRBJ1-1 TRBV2 TGTGCCAGCAGGGTTGTACACACTGAAGCTTTCTTT CASRVVHTEAFF
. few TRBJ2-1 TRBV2 TGTGCCAGCAGTGGGACCCTCAGGGATTACAATGAGCAGTTCTTC CASSGTLRDYNEQFF
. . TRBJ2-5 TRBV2 TGTGCCAGCAGTGAATTTAGCATCAAGGAGACCCAGTACTTC CASSEFSIKETQYF
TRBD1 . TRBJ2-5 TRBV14 TGTGCCAGCAGCCAAGACACAGGGGGTTGGGAGACCCAGTACTTC CASSQDTGGWETQYF
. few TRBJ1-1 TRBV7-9 TGTGCCAGCAGGCCCTCAGTTTGGACTGAAGCTTTCTTT CASRPSVWTEAFF
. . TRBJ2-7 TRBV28 TGTGCCAGCAGTTTACGGGGTTCGGGGTACGAGCAGTACTTC CASSLRGSGYEQYF
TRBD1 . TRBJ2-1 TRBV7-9 TGTGCCAGCAGCTTCCACAGGGGGATGGCCTACAATGAGCAGTTCTTC CASSFHRGMAYNEQFF
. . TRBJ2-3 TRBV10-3 TGTGCCATCAGGCCCTTGCAGGACACAGATACGCAGTATTTT CAIRPLQDTDTQYF
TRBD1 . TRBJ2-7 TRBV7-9 TGTGCCAGCAGCTTAGTTTCAGGGGGAGTCGAGCAGTACTTC CASSLVSGGVEQYF
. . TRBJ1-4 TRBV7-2 TGTGCCAGCAGCGTGAATGAAAAACTGTTTTTT CASSVNEKLFF
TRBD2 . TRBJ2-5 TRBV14 TGTGCCAGCAGCCACGCGGGGGGGGCAGAGACCCAGTACTTC CASSHAGGAETQYF
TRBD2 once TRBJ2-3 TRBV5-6 TGTGCCAGCAGCGTTGGACTAGCGACATATACTAGCACAGATACGCAGTATTTT CASSVGLATYTSTDTQYF
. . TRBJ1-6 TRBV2 TGTGCCAGCAGTGAAACCCCCACCGGGGCAGGGGAGAGGAGGGCCCTCCACTTT CASSETPTGAGERRALHF
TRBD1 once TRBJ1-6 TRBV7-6 TGTGCCAGCAGCACAGGACAGGTTGCTTCACCCCTCCACTTT CASSTGQVASPLHF